Listed below are T cell receptor beta chains from one sample, sequenced in a study of cytomegalovirus exposure and HLA in healthy donors. Generated by immunoSEQ multiplex PCR, the TCRdb table keeps only in-frame clones and is missing some. The data contain 150,000 to 200,000 clones, roughly 72% of them singletons. The sequenced material came from PBMCs. The source of these receptors is a woman between 35 and 50 years old in good health and CMV-seronegative. Each CDR3 is given with its conserved first and last residue. The D gene is left open where the match is weak. Where a row states a size, it is once, few, many or the class of an expanded clone; other rows omit it.

J gene,D gene,V gene,clone size,CDR3 DNA,CDR3 protein
TRBJ2-1,TRBD1,TRBV9,-,TGTGCCAGCAGCTCCCCTCATGGGACAGGGACCTACAATGAGCAGTTCTTC,CASSSPHGTGTYNEQFF
TRBJ2-3,TRBD1,TRBV2,-,TGTGCCAGCACAGGGGGTAATACTATCACAGATACGCAGTATTTT,CASTGGNTITDTQYF
TRBJ2-1,-,TRBV19,-,TGTGCCAGTAGTAGGGGGGATGAGCAGTTCTTC,CASSRGDEQFF
TRBJ2-1,TRBD1,TRBV6-5,few,TGTGCCAGCAGTTACAACAGGGGTTCCTACAATGAGCAGTTCTTC,CASSYNRGSYNEQFF
TRBJ1-1,-,TRBV21-1,-,TGTGCCAGCAGCATAATAGCGCCCAACACTGAAGCTTTCTTT,CASSIIAPNTEAFF
TRBJ2-7,-,TRBV19,-,TGTGCCAGTAGTATAAGCGAGAGCTCCTACGAGCAGTACTTC,CASSISESSYEQYF
TRBJ2-1,-,TRBV5-6,once,TGTGCCAGCAGCTCCTACACAGGGTCTTACAATGAGCAGTTCTTC,CASSSYTGSYNEQFF
TRBJ1-2,-,TRBV28,-,TGTGCCAGCAGTACACATCAGGGAAACTATGGCTACACCTTC,CASSTHQGNYGYTF
TRBJ2-7,TRBD1,TRBV27,-,TGTGCCAGCAGTTCCCACAGGGACAGGGGATCCTACGAGCAGTACTTC,CASSSHRDRGSYEQYF
TRBJ1-3,-,TRBV7-3,-,TGTGCCAGCAGCCTCAGTCCTTTCTCTGGAAACACCATATATTTT,CASSLSPFSGNTIYF
TRBJ2-7,-,TRBV28,-,TGTGCCAGCAGTCCCTTGGGGAGTAGCTCCTACGAGCAGTACTTC,CASSPLGSSSYEQYF
TRBJ2-3,TRBD2,TRBV5-4,-,TGTGCCAGCAGCACCGGACTAGCGGGCCCTACAGATACGCAGTATTTT,CASSTGLAGPTDTQYF
TRBJ2-5,TRBD2,TRBV28,-,TGTGCCAGCAGAGCTTTAGCGGGAGGCGGAGAGACCCAGTACTTC,CASRALAGGGETQYF
TRBJ1-1,-,TRBV5-1,-,TGCGCCAGCAGCTTGTCAGAGGTTAACACTGAAGCTTTCTTT,CASSLSEVNTEAFF
TRBJ2-5,-,TRBV5-1,-,TGCGCCAGCAGCTTGGAGGCAGGGGCGAAAGAGACCCAGTACTTC,CASSLEAGAKETQYF
TRBJ2-7,TRBD1,TRBV5-8,few,TGTGCCAGCAGCTCGCGTGACAGGGGACGAACGGGCGAGGAGGACGAGCAGTACTTC,CASSSRDRGRTGEEDEQYF
TRBJ2-1,-,TRBV29-1,few,TGCAGCGTTGAGTTATACAATGAGCAGTTCTTC,CSVELYNEQFF
TRBJ1-2,-,TRBV6-4,-,TGTGCCAGCAGTGACCCAGGGGCCCGGGATGGCTACACCTTC,CASSDPGARDGYTF
TRBJ2-1,TRBD2,TRBV6-6,-,TGTGCCAGCAGTTACCCCTTTAGCGGGAGGGCCGATGAGCAGTTCTTC,CASSYPFSGRADEQFF
TRBJ1-1,TRBD1,TRBV6-9,-,TGTGCCAGCAGCATGGGACAGGTGAACACTGAAGCTTTCTTT,CASSMGQVNTEAFF
TRBJ2-1,-,TRBV9,-,TGTGCCAGCAGCGTAGTGGGGGGATCCTACAATGAGCAGTTCTTC,CASSVVGGSYNEQFF
TRBJ1-5,-,TRBV19,once,TGTGCCAGTAGTATCGCAGGGAACAATCAGCCCCAGCATTTT,CASSIAGNNQPQHF
TRBJ2-5,-,TRBV11-3,few,TGTGCCAGCAGCTTTTCAGAGGTCGAAGAGACCCAGTACTTC,CASSFSEVEETQYF
TRBJ2-7,-,TRBV19,-,TGTGCCAGTAGTACCACAGGGAAAGGTTTTTACGAGCAGTACTTC,CASSTTGKGFYEQYF
TRBJ1-2,-,TRBV27,-,TGTGCCAGCAGTCCCGGGACAACCTATGGCTACACCTTC,CASSPGTTYGYTF
TRBJ2-2,TRBD1,TRBV30,-,TGTGCCTGGAGGGGGGACAGGAACACCGGGGAGCTGTTTTTT,CAWRGDRNTGELFF
TRBJ2-1,-,TRBV6-5,-,TGTGCCAGCAGGAAACCTCCGGGAACAAACAATGAGCAGTTCTTC,CASRKPPGTNNEQFF
TRBJ1-4,TRBD1,TRBV7-9,-,TGTGCCAGCAGCCGGGAGGGGACAGGGGTGGAAAAACTGTTTTTT,CASSREGTGVEKLFF
TRBJ2-7,TRBD2,TRBV28,-,TGTGCCAGCAGTACAGCGGGAGTATATCCCTACGAGCAGTACTTC,CASSTAGVYPYEQYF
TRBJ1-2,-,TRBV28,-,TGTGCCAGCAGTAACTCGGGAGGTGGTGGCTACACCTTC,CASSNSGGGGYTF
TRBJ1-3,-,TRBV30,-,TGTGCCTGGAGTGTAGGGGGAACGAATGGAAACACCATATATTTT,CAWSVGGTNGNTIYF
TRBJ1-3,TRBD1,TRBV5-4,-,TGTGCCAGCAGTATACAAGGGGGCGTTAGTGGAAACACCATATATTTT,CASSIQGGVSGNTIYF
TRBJ1-5,TRBD1,TRBV9,-,TGTGCCAGCAGCACACAGGGGGCGGATCAGCCCCAGCATTTT,CASSTQGADQPQHF
TRBJ1-1,TRBD1,TRBV19,-,TGTGCCAGTAGTGTCGGACAGGGCTCTGAAGCTTTCTTT,CASSVGQGSEAFF
TRBJ2-3,-,TRBV27,-,TGTGCCAGCAGTCCGAGACTAGGGGGCACAGATACGCAGTATTTT,CASSPRLGGTDTQYF
TRBJ2-1,-,TRBV30,-,TGTGCCTGGGCTAACAGGGACAATGAGCAGTTCTTC,CAWANRDNEQFF
TRBJ2-7,-,TRBV6-1,-,TGTGCCAGCAGTGCTGACTTCTACGAGCAGTACTTC,CASSADFYEQYF
TRBJ2-2,-,TRBV5-1,-,TGCGCCAGCAGCTTGGCAGGGTCGAACACCGGGGAGCTGTTTTTT,CASSLAGSNTGELFF
TRBJ1-5,-,TRBV6-1,few,TGTGGGGGGGGACCGGGACAATCGAGCAATCAGCCCCAGCATTTT,CGGGPGQSSNQPQHF
TRBJ2-3,TRBD2,TRBV4-2,-,TGTGCCAGCAGCCAAGAAGGTCGACTAGCGGGAGGGGTAGATACGCAGTATTTT,CASSQEGRLAGGVDTQYF
TRBJ2-2,-,TRBV2,few,TGTGCCAGCAGCCTCAGGAGGGGCGGGGGCGCGGCCGGGGAGCTGTTTTTT,CASSLRRGGGAAGELFF
TRBJ2-1,-,TRBV13,-,TGTGCCAGCAGCCCAGAAACGGGTAGCAATGAGCAGTTCTTC,CASSPETGSNEQFF
TRBJ1-1,TRBD1,TRBV10-3,-,TGTGCCATCAGTCGAACAGGGGTTGAAGCTTTCTTT,CAISRTGVEAFF
TRBJ2-7,TRBD2,TRBV6-1,-,TGTGCCAGCAGTGAAACTGTGGGACTAGCGGGAGGCCACGAGCAGTACTTC,CASSETVGLAGGHEQYF
TRBJ1-4,-,TRBV19,-,TGTGCCAGTGTTGGTACGGGAAGAGGTTATAATGAAAAACTGTTTTTT,CASVGTGRGYNEKLFF
TRBJ2-1,TRBD2,TRBV11-2,-,TGTGCCAGCAGCCCCTTCACTAGCGGGGTCTACAATGAGCAGTTCTTC,CASSPFTSGVYNEQFF
TRBJ2-1,-,TRBV2,-,TGTGCCAGCAGAAGGGGACTGTACAATGAGCAGTTCTTC,CASRRGLYNEQFF
TRBJ2-3,TRBD2,TRBV7-9,-,TGTGCCAGCAGCCCCCGGACTAGCGGGATTTCAGATACGCAGTATTTT,CASSPRTSGISDTQYF
TRBJ2-1,TRBD2,TRBV4-2,-,TGTGCCAGCAGCCCCCGACTAGCGGGGGGCAATGAGCAGTTCTTC,CASSPRLAGGNEQFF
TRBJ1-2,-,TRBV6-5,-,TGTGCCAGCAGTTACTCCGCGTCGGGGGGAAACTATGGCTACACCTTC,CASSYSASGGNYGYTF
TRBJ2-3,-,TRBV30,-,TGTGCCTGGAGTTACCGGAGCGGTCCTGGGGATACGCAGTATTTT,CAWSYRSGPGDTQYF